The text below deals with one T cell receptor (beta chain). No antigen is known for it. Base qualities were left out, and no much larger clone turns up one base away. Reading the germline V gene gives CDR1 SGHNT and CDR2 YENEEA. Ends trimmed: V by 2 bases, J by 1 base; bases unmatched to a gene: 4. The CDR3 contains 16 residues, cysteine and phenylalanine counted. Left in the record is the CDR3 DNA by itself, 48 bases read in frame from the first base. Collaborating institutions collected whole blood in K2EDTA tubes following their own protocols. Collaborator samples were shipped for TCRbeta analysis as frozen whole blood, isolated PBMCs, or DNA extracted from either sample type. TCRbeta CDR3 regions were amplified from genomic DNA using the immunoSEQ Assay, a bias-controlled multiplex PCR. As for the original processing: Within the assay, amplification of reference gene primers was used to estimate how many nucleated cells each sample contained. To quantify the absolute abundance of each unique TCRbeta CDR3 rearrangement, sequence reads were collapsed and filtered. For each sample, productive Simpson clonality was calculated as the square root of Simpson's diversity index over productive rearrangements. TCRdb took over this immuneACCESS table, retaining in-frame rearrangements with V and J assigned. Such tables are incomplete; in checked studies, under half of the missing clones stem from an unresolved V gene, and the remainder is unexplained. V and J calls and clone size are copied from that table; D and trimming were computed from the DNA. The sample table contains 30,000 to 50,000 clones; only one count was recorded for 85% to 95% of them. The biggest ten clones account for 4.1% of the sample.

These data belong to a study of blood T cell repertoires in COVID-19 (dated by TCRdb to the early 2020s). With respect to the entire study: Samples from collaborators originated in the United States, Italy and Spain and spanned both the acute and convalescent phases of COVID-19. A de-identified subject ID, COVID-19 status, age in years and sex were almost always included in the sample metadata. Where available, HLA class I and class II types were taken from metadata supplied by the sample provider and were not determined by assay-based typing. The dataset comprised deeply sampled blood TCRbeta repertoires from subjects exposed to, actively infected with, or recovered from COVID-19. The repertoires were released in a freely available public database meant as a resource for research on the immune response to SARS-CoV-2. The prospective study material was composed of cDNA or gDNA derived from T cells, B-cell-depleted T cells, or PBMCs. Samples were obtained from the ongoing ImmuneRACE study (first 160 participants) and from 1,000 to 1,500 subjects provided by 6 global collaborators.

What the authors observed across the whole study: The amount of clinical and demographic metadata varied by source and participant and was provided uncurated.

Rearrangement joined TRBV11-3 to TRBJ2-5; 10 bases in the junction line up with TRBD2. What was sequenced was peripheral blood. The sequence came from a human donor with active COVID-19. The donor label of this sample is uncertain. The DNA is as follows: TGTGCCAGCAGCTTAAGGCTAGCGGGGGCCCAAGAGACCCAGTACTTC. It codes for CASSLRLAGAQETQYF.